Sequencing of this T cell receptor (beta chain) was carried out in a study of blood T cells in healthy people across ages. Study-level findings and limits: Age brought a roughly linear fall in TCR beta diversity measured per million T cells.

Germline V gives CDR1 SGHAT, CDR2 FQNNGV. CDR3 length: 16 amino acids. All donors came from Russia, were Caucasian and healthy, and spanned ages about 6 to 95. As concerns this clonotype: Its target is unknown. The junction departs from the called germline gene at one end, perhaps through a read error.

Sample-barcoded 5' priming and a J-beta primer mix drove a second PCR of about 6 to 12 cycles. Every sample returned 2.5 million or more CDR3-containing paired-end reads. MiXCR was run by TCRdb on the 5' RACE reads, yielding one entry per CDR3 protein. The table shows 1.6 million or so distinct CDR3 sequences, with 30% to 40% occurring only once. The V and J genes are TRBV11-2 and TRBJ2-7, with TRBD2 identical over 10 bases. The sample was blood. The source is a woman aged 25 to 39 in good health. The CDR3 DNA sequence: TGTGCCAGCAGCCCCCCGGGGAGCGGGAGGGCTTACGGGCAGTACTTC. This translates into CASSPPGSGRAYGQYF.